Shown below are 21 T cell receptor beta chains from a single sample sequenced in a study of T cell responses to AZD1222 COVID-19 vaccine (dated by TCRdb to the early 2020s). The time point label here, explained by the study, means: baseline before first vaccination. The library was prepared using the immunoSEQ multiplex PCR assay. Imported from immuneACCESS, the table was reduced by TCRdb to in-frame sequences with V and J called. These copies leave out some clones; in studies compared against another copy, an unresolved V gene accounts for under half, and the cause of the remainder is not known. For this sample the table gives approximately 100,000 clones, of which roughly nine tenths were detected only once. The top ten clones comprise more than 6.5% of the sample. The input for sequencing was peripheral blood, taken on day 0 of AZD1222 vaccination. These receptors came from an adult in good health.

This clone was counted a single time. This chain joins TRBV27 and TRBJ1-5; 7 nucleotides agree with TRBD1. V trimming: 5 bases; J trimming: 7 bases; junction bases outside the gene matches: 8. Germline V gene data show CDR1 as MNHEY and CDR2 as SMNVEV (reference sequence). This CDR3 is 14 amino acids long. The CDR3: CASSIRQGSQPQHF. In nucleotides, the CDR3 is TGTGCCAGCAGTATCAGACAGGGCAGCCAGCCCCAGCATTTT.

The chain joins TRBV10-3 to TRBJ2-2, with 7 bases matching TRBD1. The germline V gene has CDR1 ENHRY and CDR2 SYGVKD. V lost 6 bases to trimming and J lost 0 bases; unmatched junction nucleotides: 7. This CDR3 has 16 residues. CDR3 region: CAIRQGQTTNTGELFF. CDR3 DNA sequence: TGTGCCATCAGACAGGGACAGACGACGAACACCGGGGAGCTGTTTTTT.

The rearrangement joins TRBV5-1 to TRBJ2-7; TRBD1 agrees at 7 bases. V was pared by 0 bases and J by 0 bases, with 6 bases of the junction left unmatched. Germline V gives CDR1 SGHRS, CDR2 YFSETQ. There are 16 residues in the CDR3. CDR3 protein: CASSLGGTEYSYEQYF. In DNA, the CDR3 is TGCGCCAGCAGCTTGGGGGGGACAGAGTACTCCTACGAGCAGTACTTC.

The chain combines TRBV9 with TRBJ1-3, with a possible D match to TRBD1 (6 bases). The V gene's germline CDR1 is SGDLS and CDR2 YYNGEE. This CDR3 is built from 17 residues. V dropped 3 bases and J dropped 2 bases, with 18 bases sitting between them. In DNA form, the CDR3 reads TGTGCCAGCAGCGCTTTCACAGGGTTCGGAGCTGGAAACACCATATATTTT. Translation: CASSAFTGFGAGNTIYF.

The CDR3 is CSASCPQPQHF. The DNA of the CDR3 is TGCAGTGCTAGTTGTCCCCAGCCCCAGCATTTT. The rearrangement joins TRBV20-1 to TRBJ1-5; no clear D gene. Trimming took off 3 bases at V and 7 bases at J, with 7 bases between the two ends. The germline V gene encodes CDR1 DFQATT and CDR2 SNEGSKA (reference sequence). The CDR3 covers 11 residues.

This chain links TRBV7-9 with TRBJ2-1; 8 nucleotides agree with TRBD2. Germline CDR1 reads SEHNR; CDR2 reads FQNEAQ (reference sequence). V lost 5 bases to trimming and J lost 15 bases; unmatched junction nucleotides: 6. CDR3 length: 11 residues. The CDR3 sequence is CASSAGTRRFF. CDR3 sequence (DNA): TGTGCCAGCAGCGCCGGGACTAGGAGGTTCTTC.

This clone has just one count. This chain joins TRBV6-6 and TRBJ1-1; maybe TRBD1 (5 bases). This CDR3 has 14 amino acids. From germline, CDR1 is MNHNY and CDR2 SVGAGI (reference sequence). The germline V and J ends were trimmed by 5 bases and 2 bases, with 12 bases remaining between them. DNA of the CDR3: TGTGCCAGCAGTGAGACAGTTCTCAACACTGAAGCTTTCTTT. Translated, it gives CASSETVLNTEAFF.

About this clone itself: The junction departs from germline at one end; a sequencing error may be responsible. Here the CDR3 DNA reads TGTGCCAGTAGTAATCCCACAGAGCACAGCTTT. It codes for CASSNPTEHSF. The chain links TRBV19 to TRBJ1-1; the D is unclear. Germline V gene lookup returns CDR1 LNHDA and CDR2 SQIVND (reference sequence). The CDR3 spans 11 residues.

This clone came up once. V usage is TRBV19 and J usage is TRBJ1-2; 10 bases are shared with TRBD1. The CDR3 totals 14 residues. Germline CDR1 reads LNHDA; CDR2 reads SQIVND (reference sequence). Trimming removed 5 bases from V and 6 bases from J; junction bases left unmatched: 6. CDR3 bases: TGTGCCAGTAGTGTGGACAGGGGGAGAAATGGCTACACCTTC. It is translated as CASSVDRGRNGYTF.

V and J are TRBV5-5 and TRBJ1-2; TRBD1 is a possible D gene (5 bases). Germline CDR1 is SGHKS and CDR2 is YYEKEE (reference sequence). CDR3 size: 15 residues. V was cut by 3 bases and J by 4 bases, with 16 bases left in between. In DNA form, the CDR3 reads TGTGCCAGCAGCTCCCCAAGGGACGGCCCCTATGGCTACACCTTC. This gives the protein CASSSPRDGPYGYTF.

The gene calls are TRBV7-9 and TRBJ1-1; D unclear. Per germline, CDR1 SEHNR and CDR2 FQNEAQ (reference sequence). V was clipped by 2 bases and J by 4 bases, with 8 bases between them. The CDR3 sequence is 13 residues long. The CDR3 region has the DNA TGTGCCAGCAGCTTATTGATGGTCACTGAAGCTTTCTTT. It is translated as CASSLLMVTEAFF.

The J gene is TRBJ1-2, the V gene TRBV3-1 (or the pseudogene TRBV3-2); D is uncertain. Germline V CDR1 and CDR2: LGHDT, YNNKEL (reference sequence). CDR3 size: 14 residues. Trimming stripped 5 bases from V and 3 bases from J, with 13 bases between. The CDR3 nucleotides are TGTGCCAGCAGCGTCGAATACTCGGACTATGGCTACACCTTC. Amino acids: CASSVEYSDYGYTF.

The chain uses TRBV7-6 and TRBJ2-1; 10 bases are a match to TRBD2. Germline V lookup: CDR1 SGHVS, CDR2 FNYEAQ. After removal of 1 base from V and 3 bases from J, the junction contained 3 bases not matched to a gene. This CDR3 has 16 residues. In nucleotides, the CDR3 is TGTGCCAGCAGCTTAGTGCCTAGCGGGGGCTACAATGAGCAGTTCTTC. Protein sequence: CASSLVPSGGYNEQFF.

The chain is built from TRBV11-1 and TRBJ2-7; TRBD2 agrees at 11 bases. The J segment lost 6 bases and the V segment lost 5 bases, leaving 12 bases of the junction unmatched. CDR3 length: 16 residues. Germline V CDR1 and CDR2: SGHAT, FQDESV (reference sequence). The CDR3: CASSPMELAGGSEQYF. The CDR3 DNA is TGTGCCAGCAGCCCTATGGAGCTAGCGGGAGGATCCGAGCAGTACTTC.

The chain has TRBV6-5 and TRBJ2-1; the match to TRBD2 covers 8 bases. CDR1 is MNHEY and CDR2 is SVGAGI in the germline V gene. V dropped 7 bases and J dropped 5; count of bases not matched to a gene: 4. The CDR3 is 13 residues long. The CDR3 loop reads CASTGLGNNEQFF. Written as DNA, the CDR3 is TGTGCCAGCACGGGACTAGGCAACAATGAGCAGTTCTTC.

The gene calls are TRBV9 and TRBJ2-1; 9 bases are a match to TRBD1. Trimming removed 3 bases from V and 2 bases from J; junction bases left unmatched: 6. This CDR3 has 16 amino acids. Germline V gives CDR1 SGDLS, CDR2 YYNGEE. CDR3 in amino acids: CASSGGDREPYNEQFF. CDR3 coding DNA: TGTGCCAGCAGCGGAGGGGACAGGGAACCCTACAATGAGCAGTTCTTC.

The J gene is TRBJ1-2, the V gene TRBV5-1; D is uncertain. The CDR3 is 13 residues long. The germline V and J ends were trimmed by 0 bases and 7 bases, with 10 bases remaining between them. Per germline, CDR1 SGHRS and CDR2 YFSETQ. The CDR3 region has the DNA TGCGCCAGCAGCTTGGTTCCCGGCGGTGGCTACACCTTC. It yields the protein CASSLVPGGGYTF.

The rearrangement uses TRBV12-5 and TRBJ1-2, with 8 bases fitting TRBD1. CDR1 and CDR2 (germline): LGHNT, FRNRAP. The CDR3 length is 14 residues. Trimming at V came to 3 bases and at J to 7 bases, leaving 7 bases not matched to a gene. The CDR3 loop reads CASGLDRGYSGYTF. The DNA for the CDR3 is TGTGCTAGTGGTTTAGACAGGGGTTACAGTGGCTACACCTTC.

This sequence joins TRBV20-1 and TRBJ2-6, with D possibly TRBD2 on 7 matching bases. V lost 3 bases to trimming and J lost 0 bases, with 15 bases between them. CDR1 and CDR2 (germline): DFQATT, SNEGSKA (reference sequence). CDR3 length equals 17 residues. The CDR3 DNA follows: TGCAGTGCTAGTGGGGGAGGGGGAGGCTCTGGGGCCAACGTCCTGACTTTC. Its protein product is CSASGGGGGSGANVLTF.

The chain employs TRBV27 and TRBJ1-1, with D tentatively TRBD1 (5 bases). From germline, CDR1 is MNHEY and CDR2 SMNVEV (reference sequence). Trimming removed 4 bases at V and 1 base at J, with 13 bases between. The CDR3 is 15 amino acids. The CDR3 coding sequence is TGTGCCAGCAGTTCAACGGGACGGGGGAACACTGAAGCTTTCTTT. Protein sequence: CASSSTGRGNTEAFF.

The chain recombines TRBV4-1 with TRBJ2-1, with 7 bases that match TRBD2. CDR3 length: 16 amino acids. Germline V CDR1 and CDR2: MGHRA, YSYEKL. The V gene end was trimmed by 2 bases and the J gene end by 0 bases; junction bases not matched to a gene: 4. The CDR3 DNA reads as TGCGCCAGCAGCCAAACTCTAGCGGCCTCCTACAATGAGCAGTTCTTC. Its protein product is CASSQTLAASYNEQFF.